One sample yielded the 20 T cell receptor beta chains listed below, sequenced in a study of T cells after yellow fever vaccination. TCRdb re-derived calls from the 5' RACE reads in MiXCR, one entry per CDR3 protein. This repertoire shows 450,000 to 550,000 distinct CDR3 sequences, 20% to 25% found once; its top ten account for roughly a sixth. The sample was PBMCs, taken 21 days after the first yellow fever vaccination. These receptor sequences come from a man younger than 35 who received the YFV17D yellow fever vaccine.

This clonotype was picked up a small number of times. J is TRBJ2-7 and V is TRBV27, with 7 bases matching TRBD1. This CDR3 is built from 14 residues. Germline V lookup: CDR1 MNHEY, CDR2 SMNVEV (reference sequence). The V and J ends lost 4 bases and 4 bases, in that order; junction bases with no gene match: 7. As DNA, the CDR3 is TGTGCCAGCAGTTCCTACAGGGGACGGTACGAGCAGTACTTC. Its translation is CASSSYRGRYEQYF.

The table lists this clonotype with a few counts. The chain carries TRBV30 and TRBJ1-5, with D unresolved. Germline loops: CDR1 GTSNPN, CDR2 SVGIG (reference sequence). Trimming left V 3 bases short and J 4 bases short, with 10 bases between. The CDR3 is made up of 13 amino acids. CDR3 loop: CAWSASQNQPQHF. The CDR3 coding sequence is TGTGCCTGGAGCGCCTCTCAAAATCAGCCCCAGCATTTT. The whole variable domain, remainder taken from reference TRBV30 and TRBJ1-5, is SQTIHQWPATLVQPVGSPLSLECTVEGTSNPNLYWYRQAAGRGLQLLFYSVGIGQISSEVPQNLSASRPQDRQFILSSKKLLLSDSGFYLCAWSASQNQPQHFGDGTRLSIL.

The chain carries TRBV20-1 and TRBJ2-3; D is uncertain. CDR1 and CDR2 from the germline V gene are DFQATT and SNEGSKA (reference sequence). V was pared by 3 bases and J by 0 bases, with 16 bases between. The CDR3 spans 16 residues. CDR3 residues: CSASESVASSTDTQYF. The CDR3, as DNA: TGCAGTGCTAGTGAGTCGGTCGCCTCTAGCACAGATACGCAGTATTTT.

This clonotype appeared a few times. The rearrangement links TRBV7-9 to TRBJ2-7, with a weak D call TRBD2 (6 bases). The CDR3 covers 13 residues. V shed 5 bases and J shed 8 bases, with 16 bases lying between them. The germline gives CDR1 SEHNR, CDR2 FQNEAQ (reference sequence). The CDR3 loop is CASSPTGTEKQYF. For the CDR3, the DNA is TGTGCCAGCAGCCCTACCGGGACTGAAAAGCAGTACTTC.

This clonotype was seen a few times. The chain is built from TRBV20-1 and TRBJ1-2; 10 nucleotides match TRBD1. The CDR3 sequence is 14 residues long. V was pared by 6 bases and J by 3 bases, with 7 bases of the junction left unmatched. Germline V gene lookup returns CDR1 DFQATT and CDR2 SNEGSKA (reference sequence). The CDR3 bases are TGCAGTGCCGCCGCCGGGACAGGGGACTATGGCTACACCTTC. Protein: CSAAAGTGDYGYTF.

The rearrangement joins TRBV3-1 to TRBJ2-7, with TRBD1 as a possible D gene (5 bases). Germline V gene data show CDR1 as LGHDT and CDR2 as YNNKEL (reference sequence). The CDR3 is 15 amino acids. The V and J ends lost 3 bases and 3 bases respectively, with 15 bases between them. The CDR3 DNA reads as TGTGCCAGCAGCCAGCCCCTAAGGGGCCACTACGAGCAGTACTTC. Translated, it gives CASSQPLRGHYEQYF.

This clonotype was seen more than once but under ten times. The CDR3 sequence: CASSSTSEQETQYF. CDR3 DNA sequence: TGTGCCAGCAGCTCGACTAGCGAGCAAGAGACCCAGTACTTC. The rearrangement joins TRBV12-3 or TRBV12-4 to TRBJ2-5; 8 nucleotides agree with TRBD2. This CDR3 has 14 residues. Trimming at V came to 6 bases and at J to 2 bases, leaving 5 bases not matched to a gene.

The V and J genes are TRBV6-5 and TRBJ1-2, with 8 bases lining up with TRBD1. The germline V gene encodes CDR1 MNHEY and CDR2 SVGAGI. After removal of 5 bases from V and 6 bases from J, the junction contained 2 bases not matched to a gene. The CDR3 extends over 12 amino acids. The CDR3 region is CASSTGGNGYTF. The CDR3, as DNA: TGTGCCAGCAGTACAGGGGGTAATGGCTACACCTTC.

The sample holds a few counts of this clonotype. The gene calls are TRBV19 and TRBJ2-1; D tentatively fits TRBD1 or TRBD2 (7 bases each). Germline V gene lookup returns CDR1 LNHDA and CDR2 SQIVND (reference sequence). The CDR3 covers 13 residues. V shed 9 bases and J shed 4 bases, with 13 bases lying between them. The CDR3 region is CASWQGGYNEQFF. The CDR3 DNA is TGTGCCAGCTGGCAGGGGGGGTACAATGAGCAGTTCTTC.

This clonotype has just a few counts. The V gene is TRBV5-1, the J gene TRBJ2-1; D possibly corresponds to TRBD1 (5 bases). Trimming removed 4 bases at V and 1 base at J, with 12 bases between. Germline V CDR1 and CDR2: SGHRS, YFSETQ. This CDR3 has 15 amino acids. The CDR3 coding sequence is TGCGCCAGCAGCACGCGACAGAGTTCCTACAATGAGCAGTTCTTC. It codes for CASSTRQSSYNEQFF. The full variable domain, rest sourced from reference TRBV5-1 and TRBJ2-1, is KAGVTQTPRYLIKTRGQQVTLSCSPISGHRSVSWYQQTPGQGLQFLFEYFSETQRNKGNFPGRFSGRQFSNSRSEMNVSTLELGDSALYLCASSTRQSSYNEQFFGPGTRLTVL.

The table lists this clonotype with a count of one. This chain uses TRBV29-1 with TRBJ1-1; a weak D match, TRBD1 (6 bases). V was trimmed by 4 bases and J by 0 bases, leaving 12 bases between them. The germline gives CDR1 SQVTM, CDR2 ANQGSEA. The CDR3 has 14 residues. DNA of the CDR3: TGCAGCGTTGTCAGGGGATACATGAACACTGAAGCTTTCTTT. It translates to CSVVRGYMNTEAFF.

CDR3 amino acids: CASSLRSGGGNQPQHF. The CDR3 bases are TGTGCCAGCAGCTTACGGAGTGGGGGAGGCAATCAGCCCCAGCATTTT. V is TRBV7-2 and J is TRBJ1-5, with a weak D call TRBD1 (5 bases). CDR3 length: 16 residues. V gave up 2 bases and J gave up 2 bases, with 13 bases separating them. Germline V gene data show CDR1 as SGHTA and CDR2 as FQGNSA.

This chain connects TRBV5-1 to TRBJ1-1, with a weak D call TRBD1 (6 bases). In germline, CDR1 is SGHRS, CDR2 YFSETQ. The CDR3 extends over 16 amino acids. V lost 2 bases and J lost 4, with 18 bases in between. The CDR3 nucleotides read TGCGCCAGCAGCTTAACAGGGATAGGGGATGGCACTGAAGCTTTCTTT. This gives the protein CASSLTGIGDGTEAFF.

V and J are TRBV12-3 or TRBV12-4 and TRBJ1-5; no clear D. The V and J ends lost 5 bases and 5 bases respectively, with 10 bases between them. The CDR3 is 13 residues long. In nucleotides, the CDR3 is TGTGCCAGCAGTATCACGACTTATCAGCCCCAGCATTTT. Encoded protein: CASSITTYQPQHF.

This clonotype was counted between two and nine times. V usage is TRBV30 and J usage is TRBJ2-3, with TRBD1 identical over 7 bases. There are 14 residues in the CDR3. V lost 5 bases, J lost 1 base, and 6 bases stayed unmatched. Per germline, CDR1 GTSNPN and CDR2 SVGIG (reference sequence). CDR3 sequence reads: CAWATGVGTDTQYF. CDR3 in DNA: TGTGCCTGGGCTACAGGGGTTGGCACAGATACGCAGTATTTT.

In its sample, this clonotype was seen a few times. The rearrangement uses TRBV7-9 and TRBJ2-3; 10 nucleotides align to TRBD1. The CDR3 loop spans 16 amino acids. Germline lookup yields CDR1 SEHNR and CDR2 FQNEAQ (reference sequence). Trimming cost V 5 bases and J 2 bases; bases outside gene matches: 7. Here the CDR3 DNA reads TGTGCCAGCAGCCTCGGGACAGGGGAAACCACAGATACGCAGTATTTT. It yields the protein CASSLGTGETTDTQYF.

This sequence joins TRBV7-3 and TRBJ2-3; TRBD2 agrees at 8 bases. The CDR3 is made up of 15 amino acids. Germline CDR1 and CDR2: SGHTA and FQGTGA. V was clipped by 5 bases and J by 6 bases; unmatched bases: 10. The CDR3 bases are TGTGCCAGCAGCCGGACGGGGGGGTGGTCCGATACGCAGTATTTT. Amino acid sequence: CASSRTGGWSDTQYF. Full variable domain (remainder filled in from reference TRBV7-3 and TRBJ2-3): GAGVSQTPSNKVTEKGKYVELRCDPISGHTALYWYRQSLGQGPEFLIYFQGTGAADDSGLPNDRFFAVRPEGSVSTLKIQRTERGDSAVYLCASSRTGGWSDTQYFGPGTRLTVL.

This clonotype was seen only a few times. The chain uses TRBV5-1 and TRBJ2-2; no clear D. The CDR3 contains 14 residues. Trimming shortened V by 0 bases and J by 4 bases, and 7 bases separated the two germline ends. CDR1 and CDR2 (germline): SGHRS, YFSETQ. The DNA of the CDR3 is TGCGCCAGCAGCTTGGCAATCCTCACCGGGGAGCTGTTTTTT. Its translation is CASSLAILTGELFF.

The chain carries TRBV5-1 and TRBJ2-3, with D uncertain. The CDR3 sequence is 14 residues long. Germline assignment: CDR1 SGHRS and CDR2 YFSETQ. Trimming took 4 bases from V and 0 from J, leaving 9 bases between them. The CDR3 DNA reads TGCGCCAGCAGCCCTGCGGTCAGCACAGATACGCAGTATTTT. Translation: CASSPAVSTDTQYF. The whole variable domain, remainder taken from reference TRBV5-1 and TRBJ2-3, is KAGVTQTPRYLIKTRGQQVTLSCSPISGHRSVSWYQQTPGQGLQFLFEYFSETQRNKGNFPGRFSGRQFSNSRSEMNVSTLELGDSALYLCASSPAVSTDTQYFGPGTRLTVL.

This chain connects TRBV4-1 to TRBJ2-5; 8 bases fit TRBD1. Looked up from germline, CDR1 is MGHRA and CDR2 is YSYEKL. With 5 bases clipped from V and 5 bases from J, the junction kept 10 bases outside the gene matches. This CDR3 region has 15 residues. As DNA, the CDR3 is TGCGCCAGCAGCGATCAACAGGGGGTAGGGGAGACCCAGTACTTC. Translated: CASSDQQGVGETQYF.